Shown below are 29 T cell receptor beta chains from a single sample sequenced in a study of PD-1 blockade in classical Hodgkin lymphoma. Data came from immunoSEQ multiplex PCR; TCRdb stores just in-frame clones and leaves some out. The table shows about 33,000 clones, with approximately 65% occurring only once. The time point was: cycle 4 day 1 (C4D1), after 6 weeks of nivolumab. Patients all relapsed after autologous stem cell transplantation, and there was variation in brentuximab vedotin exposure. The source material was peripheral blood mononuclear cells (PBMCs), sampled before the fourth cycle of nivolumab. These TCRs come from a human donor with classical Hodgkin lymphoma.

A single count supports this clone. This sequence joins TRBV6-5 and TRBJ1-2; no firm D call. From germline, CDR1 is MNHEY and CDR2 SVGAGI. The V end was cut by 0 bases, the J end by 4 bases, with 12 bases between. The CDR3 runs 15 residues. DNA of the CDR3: TGTGCCAGCAGTTACTCCAGTGGGCAGGTCTATGGCTACACCTTC. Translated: CASSYSSGQVYGYTF.

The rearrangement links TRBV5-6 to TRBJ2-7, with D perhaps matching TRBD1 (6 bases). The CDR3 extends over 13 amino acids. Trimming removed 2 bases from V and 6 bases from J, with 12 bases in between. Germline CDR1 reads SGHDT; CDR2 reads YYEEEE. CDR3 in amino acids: CASSFILGGEQYF. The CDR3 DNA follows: TGTGCCAGCAGCTTTATCCTAGGGGGCGAGCAGTACTTC.

CDR3 region: CASSSGRRGYGYTF. The CDR3 DNA reads TGTGCCAGCAGTTCAGGGAGAAGAGGCTATGGCTACACCTTC. V gene TRBV28 combines with J gene TRBJ1-2; possible D gene TRBD1, 5 bases. The V gene lost 4 bases and the J gene lost 4 bases, with 13 bases spanning the gap. Looked up from germline, CDR1 is MDHEN and CDR2 is SYDVKM. The CDR3 has 14 residues.

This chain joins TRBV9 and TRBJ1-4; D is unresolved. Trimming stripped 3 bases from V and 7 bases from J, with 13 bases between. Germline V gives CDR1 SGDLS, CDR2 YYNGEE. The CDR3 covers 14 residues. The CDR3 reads CASSAVSEGEKLFF. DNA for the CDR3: TGTGCCAGCAGCGCCGTTAGCGAGGGTGAAAAACTGTTTTTT.

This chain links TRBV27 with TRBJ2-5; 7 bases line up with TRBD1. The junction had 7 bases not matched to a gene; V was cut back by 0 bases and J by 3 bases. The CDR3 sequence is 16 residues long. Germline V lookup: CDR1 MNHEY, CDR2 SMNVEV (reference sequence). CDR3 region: CASSLSMGQFKETQYF. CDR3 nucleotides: TGTGCCAGCAGTTTATCGATGGGACAGTTCAAAGAGACCCAGTACTTC.

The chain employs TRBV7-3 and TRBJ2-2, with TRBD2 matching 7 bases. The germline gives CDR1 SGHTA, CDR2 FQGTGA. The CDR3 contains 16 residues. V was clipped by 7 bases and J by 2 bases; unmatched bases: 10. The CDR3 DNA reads TGTGCCAGCACCGTCTTGGGAGGGGCTAACACCGGGGAGCTGTTTTTT. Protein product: CASTVLGGANTGELFF.

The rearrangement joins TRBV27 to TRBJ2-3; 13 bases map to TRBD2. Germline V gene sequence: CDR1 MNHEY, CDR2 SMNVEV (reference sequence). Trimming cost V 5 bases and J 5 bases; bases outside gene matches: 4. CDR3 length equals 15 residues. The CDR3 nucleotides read TGTGCCAGCAGTAGAGGGACTAGCGGGAAAGATACGCAGTATTTT. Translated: CASSRGTSGKDTQYF.

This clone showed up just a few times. The CDR3 region has the DNA TGCAGCGTTGAAAGGTCTGGCACTGAAGCTTTCTTT. Translated, it gives CSVERSGTEAFF. The V call is TRBV29-1, the J call TRBJ1-1; no clear D. The CDR3 loop spans 12 amino acids. Germline values: CDR1 SQVTM, CDR2 ANQGSEA. Trimming left V 2 bases short and J 4 bases short, with 8 bases between.

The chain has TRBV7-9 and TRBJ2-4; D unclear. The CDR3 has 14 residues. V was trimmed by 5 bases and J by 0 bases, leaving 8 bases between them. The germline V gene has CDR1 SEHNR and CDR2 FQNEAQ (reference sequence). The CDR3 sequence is CASSAVLAKNIQYF. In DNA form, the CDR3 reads TGTGCCAGCAGCGCCGTGTTAGCCAAAAACATTCAGTACTTC.

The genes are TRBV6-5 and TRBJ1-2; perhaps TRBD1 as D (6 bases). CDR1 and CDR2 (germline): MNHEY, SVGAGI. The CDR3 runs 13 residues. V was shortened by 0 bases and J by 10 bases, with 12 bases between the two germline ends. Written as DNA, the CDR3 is TGTGCCAGCAGTTACTCACAGGGTTTGGTCTACACCTTC. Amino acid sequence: CASSYSQGLVYTF.

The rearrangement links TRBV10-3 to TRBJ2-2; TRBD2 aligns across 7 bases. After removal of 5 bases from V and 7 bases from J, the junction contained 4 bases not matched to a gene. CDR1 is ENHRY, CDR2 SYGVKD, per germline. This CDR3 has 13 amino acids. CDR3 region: CAISRRENGELFF. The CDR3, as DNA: TGTGCCATCAGTCGGCGGGAGAACGGGGAGCTGTTTTTT.

The CDR3: CSVEEDRVLSGYTF. The CDR3 DNA reads TGCAGCGTGGAGGAAGACAGGGTGCTTTCGGGCTACACCTTC. The chain couples TRBV29-1 to TRBJ1-2; 7 bases match TRBD1. The V and J ends lost 6 bases and 8 bases, in that order; junction bases with no gene match: 15. This CDR3 is 14 amino acids long. Germline V lookup: CDR1 SQVTM, CDR2 ANQGSEA. Full variable domain (remainder filled in from reference TRBV29-1 and TRBJ1-2): SAVISQKPSRDICQRGTSLTIQCQVDSQVTMMFWYRQQPGQSLTLIATANQGSEATYESGFVIDKFPISRPNLTFSTLTVSNMSPEDSSIYLCSVEEDRVLSGYTFGSGTRLTVV.

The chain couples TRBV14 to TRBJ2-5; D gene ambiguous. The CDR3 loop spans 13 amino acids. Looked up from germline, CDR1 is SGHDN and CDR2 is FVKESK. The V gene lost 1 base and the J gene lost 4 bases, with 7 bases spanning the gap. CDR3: CASSQGLGETQYF. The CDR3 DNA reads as TGTGCCAGCAGCCAAGGATTGGGAGAGACCCAGTACTTC.

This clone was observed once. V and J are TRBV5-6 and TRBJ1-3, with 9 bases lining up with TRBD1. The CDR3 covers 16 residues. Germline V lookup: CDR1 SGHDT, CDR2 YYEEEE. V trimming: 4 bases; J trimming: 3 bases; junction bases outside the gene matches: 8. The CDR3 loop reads CASSPLDRGDGNTIYF. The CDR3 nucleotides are TGTGCCAGCAGCCCTCTGGACAGGGGAGATGGAAACACCATATATTTT.

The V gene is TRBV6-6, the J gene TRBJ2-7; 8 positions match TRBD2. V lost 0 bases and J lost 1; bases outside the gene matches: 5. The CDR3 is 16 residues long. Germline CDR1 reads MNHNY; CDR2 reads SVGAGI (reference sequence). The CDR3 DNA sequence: TGTGCCAGCAGTTACTCAGAGCGGGGGCCATCCTACGAGCAGTACTTC. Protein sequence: CASSYSERGPSYEQYF.

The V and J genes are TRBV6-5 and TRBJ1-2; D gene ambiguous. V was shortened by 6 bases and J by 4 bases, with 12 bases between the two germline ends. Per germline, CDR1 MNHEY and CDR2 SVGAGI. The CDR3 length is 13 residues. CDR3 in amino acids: CASRTYWGYGYTF. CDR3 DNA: TGTGCCAGCAGAACCTATTGGGGCTATGGCTACACCTTC.

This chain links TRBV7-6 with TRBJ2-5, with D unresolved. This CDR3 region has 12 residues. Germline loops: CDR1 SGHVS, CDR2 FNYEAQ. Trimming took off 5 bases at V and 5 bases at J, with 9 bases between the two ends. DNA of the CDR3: TGTGCCAGCAGCGCCTTCAGTGAGACCCAGTACTTC. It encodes CASSAFSETQYF.

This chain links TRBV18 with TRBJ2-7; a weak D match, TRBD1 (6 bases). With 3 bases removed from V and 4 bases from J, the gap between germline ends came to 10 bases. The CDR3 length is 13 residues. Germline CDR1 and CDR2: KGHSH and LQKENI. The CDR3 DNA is TGTGCCAGCTCACCCCCTCAGGGGTACGAGCAGTACTTC. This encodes CASSPPQGYEQYF.

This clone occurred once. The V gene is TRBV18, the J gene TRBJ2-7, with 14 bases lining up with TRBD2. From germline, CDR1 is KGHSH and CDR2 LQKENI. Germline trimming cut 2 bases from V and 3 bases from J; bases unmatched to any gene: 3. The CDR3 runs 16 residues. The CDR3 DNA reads TGTGCCAGCTCACCATCGGGACTAGCGGGGGACTACGAGCAGTACTTC. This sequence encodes CASSPSGLAGDYEQYF.

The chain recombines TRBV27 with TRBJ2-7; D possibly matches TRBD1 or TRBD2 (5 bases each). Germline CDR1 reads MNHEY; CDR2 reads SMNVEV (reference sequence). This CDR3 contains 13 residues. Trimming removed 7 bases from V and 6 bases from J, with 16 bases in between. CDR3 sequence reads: CASNPRGPTEQYF. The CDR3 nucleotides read TGTGCCAGCAACCCACGGGGACCCACCGAGCAGTACTTC.

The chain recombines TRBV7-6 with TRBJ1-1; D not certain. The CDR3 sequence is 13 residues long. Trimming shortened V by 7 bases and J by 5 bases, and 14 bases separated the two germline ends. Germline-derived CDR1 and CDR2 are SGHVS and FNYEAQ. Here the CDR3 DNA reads TGTGCCAGCAACGACCCCGGGGTAACTGAAGCTTTCTTT. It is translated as CASNDPGVTEAFF.

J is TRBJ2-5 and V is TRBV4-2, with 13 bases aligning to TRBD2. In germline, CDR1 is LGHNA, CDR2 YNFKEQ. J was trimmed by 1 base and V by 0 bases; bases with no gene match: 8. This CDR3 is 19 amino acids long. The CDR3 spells CASSQDQGTSGISQETQYF. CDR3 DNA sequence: TGTGCCAGCAGCCAAGATCAGGGGACTAGCGGGATTTCCCAAGAGACCCAGTACTTC.

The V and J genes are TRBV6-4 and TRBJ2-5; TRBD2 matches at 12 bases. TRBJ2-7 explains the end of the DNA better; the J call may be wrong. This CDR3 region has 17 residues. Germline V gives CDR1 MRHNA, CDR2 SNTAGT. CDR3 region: CASRMGLAGHVGYEQYF. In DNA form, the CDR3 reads TGTGCCAGCAGGATGGGACTAGCGGGCCACGTGGGTTACGAGCAGTACTTC.

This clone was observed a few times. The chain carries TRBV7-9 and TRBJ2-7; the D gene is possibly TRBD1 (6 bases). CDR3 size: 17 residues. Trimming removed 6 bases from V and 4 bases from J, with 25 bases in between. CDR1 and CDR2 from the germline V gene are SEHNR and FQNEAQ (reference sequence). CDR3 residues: CASRRSDRSPEDYEQYF. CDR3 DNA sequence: TGTGCCAGCAGACGTAGTGACAGGAGTCCAGAGGATTACGAGCAGTACTTC.

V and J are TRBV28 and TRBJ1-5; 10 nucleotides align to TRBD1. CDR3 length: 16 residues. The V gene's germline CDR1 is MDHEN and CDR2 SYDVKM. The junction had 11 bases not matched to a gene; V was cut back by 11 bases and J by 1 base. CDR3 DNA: TGTGCCTGCCAAAACGACAGGGGGCGAAGCAATCAGCCCCAGCATTTT. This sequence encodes CACQNDRGRSNQPQHF.

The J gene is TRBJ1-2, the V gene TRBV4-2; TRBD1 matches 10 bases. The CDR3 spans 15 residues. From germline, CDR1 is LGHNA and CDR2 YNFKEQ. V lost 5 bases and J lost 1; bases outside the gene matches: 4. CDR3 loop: CASSDRDRGNYGYTF. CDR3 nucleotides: TGTGCCAGCAGCGATCGGGACAGGGGTAACTATGGCTACACCTTC.

The CDR3 DNA sequence: TGTGCCAGCTCACCGGGAAACTACGAGCAGTACTTC. The encoded protein is CASSPGNYEQYF. The J gene is TRBJ2-7, the V gene TRBV18; the D is unclear. This CDR3 has 12 amino acids. The V gene's germline CDR1 is KGHSH and CDR2 LQKENI. Trimming took off 3 bases at V and 3 bases at J, with 6 bases between the two ends.

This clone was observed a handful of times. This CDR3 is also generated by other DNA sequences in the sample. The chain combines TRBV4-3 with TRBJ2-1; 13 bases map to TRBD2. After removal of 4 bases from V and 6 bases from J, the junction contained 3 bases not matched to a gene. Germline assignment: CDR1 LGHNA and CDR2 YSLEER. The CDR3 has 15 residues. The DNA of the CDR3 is TGCGCCAGCAGCCCAGGGACTAGCGGGATCAATGAGCAGTTCTTC. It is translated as CASSPGTSGINEQFF.

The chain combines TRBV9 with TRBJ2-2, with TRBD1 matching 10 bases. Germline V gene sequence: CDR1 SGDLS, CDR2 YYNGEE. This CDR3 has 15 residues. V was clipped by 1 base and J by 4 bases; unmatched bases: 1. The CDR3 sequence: CASSVWTGGTGELFF. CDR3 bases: TGTGCCAGCAGCGTATGGACAGGGGGCACCGGGGAGCTGTTTTTT.